This TCR beta chain originates from a study of molecular identifiers for immune sequencing clone quantification. General study findings and limits: Clonotypes surpassing 20 RNA copies contained over 98% of effector molecules, versus under 1% in naive cells.

The CD8+CD4-CCR7+CD45RA+ phenotype defined the sorted naive CD8 T cells. Regarding this clonotype: Its target is unknown.

Preparation methods for the bulk TCR libraries were those previously described, with listed TCR primers. TCRdb ran MiXCR on the PCR reads and lists one entry per CDR3 protein. Among 100,000 or so distinct CDR3 sequences, roughly a third were seen once, and the ten largest hold around 4.2%. This CDR3 has 13 residues. With 10 bases clipped from V and 3 bases from J, the junction kept 8 bases outside the gene matches. The germline CDR1 and CDR2 sequences are ENHRY and SYGVKD. The gene calls are TRBV10-3 and TRBJ2-7; 8 nucleotides agree with TRBD2. This receptor was taken from a human donor in good health. Some libraries in this study had Jurkat cell RNA spiked in. Specimen: naive CD8+ T cells from blood, with Jurkat cell RNA spiked in. Subset given: FACS-sorted CD8+CD4-CCR7+CD45RA+ naive T cells. CDR3 in amino acids: CATATSGHYEQYF. The CDR3 coding sequence is TGTGCCACCGCCACTAGCGGCCACTACGAGCAGTACTTC.